Presented here are 15 T cell receptor beta chains from one specimen sequenced in a study of Ad26.COV2.S vaccination and SARS-CoV-2 variants. TCRdb's table, derived via immunoSEQ multiplex PCR, lists solely in-frame clones and lacks some. The sample holds a few hundred thousand clones, 75% to 95% seen once. As for treatment: 15 to 20 received Ad26.COV2.S at low or high dose, single or two shots; 5 received placebo; per-sample allocation not given. Vaccine and placebo recipients were sampled on day 63 after the first injection. Here the sequenced sample was peripheral blood, taken in a trial of Ad26.COV2.S vaccine versus placebo. The source is a person between 18 and 60 years old who received the Ad26.COV2.S COVID-19 vaccine or a placebo.

The chain has TRBV29-1 and TRBJ2-7; 10 bases align to TRBD2. CDR1 is SQVTM, CDR2 ANQGSEA, per germline. J gave up 4 bases and V 6 bases, and 6 bases lay outside the gene matches. CDR3 size: 13 residues. CDR3 sequence (DNA): TGCAGCGTCCACGGGACTAGCGAATACGAGCAGTACTTC. Translation gives CSVHGTSEYEQYF.

This chain links TRBV2 with TRBJ1-1, with D perhaps matching TRBD1 (5 bases). The CDR3 has 13 amino acids. The germline V and J ends were trimmed by 4 bases and 2 bases, with 8 bases remaining between them. Germline CDR1 reads SNHLY; CDR2 reads FYNNEI. In DNA, the CDR3 is TGTGCCAGCAGTGTGGGGGGTAACACTGAAGCTTTCTTT. As protein: CASSVGGNTEAFF.

For this clone: The junction does not match germline at one end; this may be a read error. The chain carries TRBV5-1 and TRBJ2-7, with a tentative D call TRBD2 (7 bases). This CDR3 region has 16 residues. Germline values: CDR1 SGHRS, CDR2 YFSETQ. The CDR3 DNA is TGCGTCAGCAGCTTGGGAGGGGGGACTCCTCCCTACGAGCAGTACTTC. Protein: CVSSLGGGTPPYEQYF.

J is TRBJ2-3 and V is TRBV30; 11 positions match TRBD2. The CDR3 consists of 15 residues. V dropped 0 bases and J dropped 5; count of bases not matched to a gene: 4. The germline V gene has CDR1 GTSNPN and CDR2 SVGIG (reference sequence). The CDR3 protein is CAWSVLAGGKDTQYF. The CDR3 bases are TGTGCCTGGAGTGTCCTAGCGGGAGGTAAAGATACGCAGTATTTT.

V gene TRBV11-2 combines with J gene TRBJ1-1; D remains unclear. Germline assignment: CDR1 SGHAT and CDR2 FQNNGV. V lost 2 bases and J 7 bases, leaving 11 bases between the germline ends. The CDR3 consists of 13 residues. CDR3 bases: TGTGCCAGCAGCTTATTCTTCGGGAGTGAAGCTTTCTTT. The encoded protein is CASSLFFGSEAFF. Using reference TRBV11-2 and TRBJ1-1 for the parts outside the CDR3, the full variable domain is EAGVAQSPRYKIIEKRQSVAFWCNPISGHATLYWYQQILGQGPKLLIQFQNNGVVDDSQLPKDRFSAERLKGVDSTLKIQPAKLEDSAVYLCASSLFFGSEAFFGQGTRLTVV.

This clone appeared once. The J gene is TRBJ2-2, the V gene TRBV28, with a tentative D call TRBD2 (6 bases). Germline CDR1 is MDHEN and CDR2 is SYDVKM. This CDR3 region has 16 residues. V was cut by 4 bases and J by 2 bases, with 14 bases left in between. This chain's CDR3 is CASSSPGGVNTGELFF. CDR3 nucleotide sequence: TGTGCCAGCAGTTCCCCCGGAGGGGTCAACACCGGGGAGCTGTTTTTT. The variable domain in full, with the rest retrieved from reference TRBV28 and TRBJ2-2, is DVKVTQSSRYLVKRTGEKVFLECVQDMDHENMFWYRQDPGLGLRLIYFSYDVKMKEKGDIPEGYSVSREKKERFSLILESASTNQTSMYLCASSSPGGVNTGELFFGEGSRLTVL.

The V call is TRBV4-2, the J call TRBJ2-3, with 12 bases fitting TRBD2. Per germline, CDR1 LGHNA and CDR2 YNFKEQ. The CDR3 loop spans 16 amino acids. V lost 8 bases to trimming and J lost 6 bases; unmatched junction nucleotides: 12. CDR3 loop: CASRRTSGDQADTQYF. The CDR3 region has the DNA TGTGCCAGCCGACGGACTAGCGGGGATCAGGCGGATACGCAGTATTTT.

Remarks on this clone: The same CDR3 also results from other DNA sequences found in this sample. The chain uses TRBV12-5 and TRBJ1-5, with no clear D. This CDR3 has 13 amino acids. In germline, CDR1 is LGHNT, CDR2 FRNRAP. Trimming stripped 6 bases from V and 1 base from J, with 7 bases between. The DNA for the CDR3 is TGTGCTAGTGGCCTCGAGAGCAATCAGCCCCAGCATTTT. Its translation: CASGLESNQPQHF.

This rearrangement joins TRBV28 to TRBJ2-3; perhaps TRBD1 as D (6 bases). Between the trimmed V and J ends, which lost 5 bases and 6 bases, there was a span of 15 bases. Germline V gene sequence: CDR1 MDHEN, CDR2 SYDVKM. The CDR3 is 14 amino acids. The CDR3 coding sequence is TGTGCCAGCAGTGCTGCCCTACAGGGCGATACGCAGTATTTT. Amino acids: CASSAALQGDTQYF.

This clone was recorded a few times. This sequence joins TRBV28 and TRBJ1-5; D call uncertain. Germline CDR1 MDHEN, CDR2 SYDVKM. The ends were cut back, 6 bases at V and 2 bases at J, with 11 bases in the middle. The CDR3 has 14 residues. CDR3 sequence (DNA): TGTGCCAGCAGGGGTTGGGTTGGCAATCAGCCCCAGCATTTT. Residues: CASRGWVGNQPQHF.

J is TRBJ1-5 and V is TRBV7-9; D not resolved. Trimming took off 0 bases at V and 7 bases at J, with 4 bases between the two ends. Per germline, CDR1 SEHNR and CDR2 FQNEAQ (reference sequence). This CDR3 region has 12 residues. CDR3 loop: CASSLAGQPQHF. The CDR3 DNA sequence: TGTGCCAGCAGCTTAGCGGGACAGCCCCAGCATTTT.

This chain links TRBV20-1 with TRBJ2-7, with TRBD2 matching 7 bases. Trimming removed 3 bases from V and 6 bases from J; junction bases left unmatched: 17. Germline V gene data show CDR1 as DFQATT and CDR2 as SNEGSKA (reference sequence). This CDR3 has 16 amino acids. The CDR3 is CSASFGLETSMGEQYF. The CDR3 nucleotides read TGCAGTGCTAGTTTCGGACTAGAGACGTCTATGGGCGAGCAGTACTTC.

V is TRBV4-1 and J is TRBJ2-4; D could derive from TRBD1 or TRBD2 (5 bases each). Germline CDR1 reads MGHRA; CDR2 reads YSYEKL. The CDR3 has 16 amino acids. Trimming stripped 5 bases from V and 5 bases from J, with 19 bases between. In DNA form, the CDR3 reads TGCGCCAGCAGCGAGCAACGGAGGTTGGGGGAAAACATTCAGTACTTC. Translating gives CASSEQRRLGENIQYF.

This clone was seen a few times. The rearrangement joins TRBV25-1 to TRBJ2-7, with 8 nucleotides matching TRBD2. J lost 6 bases, V lost 3 bases, and 10 bases had no gene match. The CDR3 contains 15 residues. Germline values: CDR1 MGHDK, CDR2 SYGVNS. CDR3: CASSDGRGRRIEQYF. The CDR3 DNA reads TGTGCCAGCAGTGACGGGAGGGGTAGAAGGATCGAGCAGTACTTC.

V and J are TRBV28 and TRBJ2-5; the D gene is possibly TRBD2 (7 bases). This CDR3 is 11 amino acids long. Trimming left V 10 bases short and J 5 bases short, with 11 bases between. Germline CDR1 MDHEN, CDR2 SYDVKM. The CDR3 DNA reads as TGTGCCATCGGGGGGCGTGAGACCCAGTACTTC. Translating gives CAIGGRETQYF.